This T cell receptor beta chain was sequenced during a study of early T cells in non-severe SARS-CoV-2 infection. Study conclusions and caveats: VDJdb-based annotation leaned toward anti-spike CD8 responses and missed private and CD4 specificities.

At least ten counts were recorded for this clonotype. Its matching antigen is unknown. Each single cDNA molecule received a unique molecular identifier. MiXCR, run by TCRdb on the 5' RACE reads, gives a single entry per CDR3 protein. The sample lists under 40,000 distinct CDR3 sequences; over 5% were seen once. This TCR was sampled from an adult who was a healthcare worker with PCR-confirmed SARS-CoV-2 infection or an uninfected control (not recorded which). The sample consisted of whole blood.

The CDR3 region has the DNA TGTGCCAGCAGCTTAGATCTGGGGGGATACTACGAGCAGTACTTC. This gives the protein CASSLDLGGYYEQYF. The chain links TRBV11-2 to TRBJ2-7; D might be TRBD2 (6 bases). Trimming stripped 0 bases from V and 3 bases from J, with 12 bases between. This CDR3 has 15 amino acids. Looked up from germline, CDR1 is SGHAT and CDR2 is FQNNGV.